This T cell receptor (beta chain) derives from a study of T cell changes during pregnancy in multiple sclerosis. With regard to this clone: Relative to the germline gene, one junction end is altered; a read error may explain this.

Profiled with immunoSEQ multiplex PCR; TCRdb holds only in-frame clones, not every one. This sample yields tens of thousands of clones, of which around 93% are seen a single time; more than 2% belongs to the top ten. The V gene's germline CDR1 is SSHAT and CDR2 FNYEAQ (reference sequence). The CDR3 has 14 residues. The V and J genes are TRBV7-7 and TRBJ2-1; D is possibly TRBD1 (5 bases). The source is a female donor with multiple sclerosis, enrolled in a pregnancy study. The sample here was peripheral blood, taken in the second trimester of pregnancy. The CDR3 region is CASSLVSDSNEQFF. The CDR3 DNA reads as TGTGCTAGCAGCTTAGTTTCAGACAGCAATGAGCAGTTCTTC.